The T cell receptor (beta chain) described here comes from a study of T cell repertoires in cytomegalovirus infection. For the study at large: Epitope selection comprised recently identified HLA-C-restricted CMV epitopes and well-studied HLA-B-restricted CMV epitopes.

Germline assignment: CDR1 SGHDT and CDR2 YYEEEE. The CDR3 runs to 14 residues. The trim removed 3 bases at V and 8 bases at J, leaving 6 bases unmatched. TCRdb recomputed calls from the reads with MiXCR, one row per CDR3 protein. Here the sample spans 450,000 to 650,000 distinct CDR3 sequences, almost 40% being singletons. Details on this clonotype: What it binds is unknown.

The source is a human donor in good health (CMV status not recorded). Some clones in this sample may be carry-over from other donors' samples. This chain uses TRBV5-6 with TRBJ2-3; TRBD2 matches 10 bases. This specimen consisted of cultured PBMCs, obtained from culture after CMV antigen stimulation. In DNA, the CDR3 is TGTGCCAGCAGCTGTAGCGGGGGGCTTTGTACGCAGTATTTT. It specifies CASSCSGGLCTQYF.